This T cell receptor (beta chain) was sequenced during a study of cytomegalovirus exposure and HLA in healthy donors. Study-level points and caveats: More than 15,000 TCR beta sequences were associated with HLA alleles at 0.05 false discovery rate in a later analysis.

PCR amplification relied on 60 Vbeta primers (plus 13 Jbeta primers). Libraries were prepared by immunoSEQ multiplex PCR; TCRdb keeps only in-frame clonotypes and omits some of them. The sample shows about 200,000 clones, and less than 0.9% sits with its ten largest clones. CDR1 is SGDLS and CDR2 is YYNGEE in the germline V gene. J lost 5 bases, V lost 3 bases, and 4 bases had no gene match. This CDR3 contains 14 residues. Points on this clone: Antigen unknown.

The receptor's source is a boy between 10 and 17 years old in good health and CMV-seronegative. The sample comprised PBMCs. The chain carries TRBV9 and TRBJ2-5; the match to TRBD1 covers 10 bases. This CDR3 is CASSAGQGSETQYF. The CDR3 nucleotides read TGTGCCAGCAGCGCGGGACAGGGGTCGGAGACCCAGTACTTC.